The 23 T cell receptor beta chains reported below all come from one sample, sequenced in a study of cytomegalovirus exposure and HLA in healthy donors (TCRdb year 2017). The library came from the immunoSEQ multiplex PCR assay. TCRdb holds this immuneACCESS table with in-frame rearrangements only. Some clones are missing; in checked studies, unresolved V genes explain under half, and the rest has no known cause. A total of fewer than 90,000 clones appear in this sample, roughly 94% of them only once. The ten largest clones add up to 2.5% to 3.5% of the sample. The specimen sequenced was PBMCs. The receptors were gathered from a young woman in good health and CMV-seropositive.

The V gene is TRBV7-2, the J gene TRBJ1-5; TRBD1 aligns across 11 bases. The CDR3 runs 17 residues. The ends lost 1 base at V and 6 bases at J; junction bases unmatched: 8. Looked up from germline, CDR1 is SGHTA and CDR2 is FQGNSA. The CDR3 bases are TGTGCCAGCAGCTTAGGTTTGGGACAGGGGGTCATTCAGCCCCAGCATTTT. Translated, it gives CASSLGLGQGVIQPQHF.

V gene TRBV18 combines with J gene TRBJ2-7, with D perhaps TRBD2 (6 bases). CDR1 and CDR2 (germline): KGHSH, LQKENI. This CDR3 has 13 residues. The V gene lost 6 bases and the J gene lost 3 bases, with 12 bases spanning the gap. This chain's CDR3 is CASSLARSYEQYF. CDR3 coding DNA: TGTGCCAGCTCGCTAGCGAGGAGCTACGAGCAGTACTTC.

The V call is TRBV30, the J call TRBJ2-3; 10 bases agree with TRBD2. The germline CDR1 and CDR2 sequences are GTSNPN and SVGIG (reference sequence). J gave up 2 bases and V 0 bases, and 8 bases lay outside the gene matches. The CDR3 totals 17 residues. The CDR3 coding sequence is TGTGCCTGGAGTGTACAAAGGACTAGCGGTTTCACAGATACGCAGTATTTT. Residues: CAWSVQRTSGFTDTQYF.

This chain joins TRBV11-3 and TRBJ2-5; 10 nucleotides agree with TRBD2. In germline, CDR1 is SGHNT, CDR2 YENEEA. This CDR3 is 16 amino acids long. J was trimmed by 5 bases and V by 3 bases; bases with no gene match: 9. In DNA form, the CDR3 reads TGTGCCAGCAGCTTTAGGCTAGCGGGGGAGGCGGAGACCCAGTACTTC. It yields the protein CASSFRLAGEAETQYF.

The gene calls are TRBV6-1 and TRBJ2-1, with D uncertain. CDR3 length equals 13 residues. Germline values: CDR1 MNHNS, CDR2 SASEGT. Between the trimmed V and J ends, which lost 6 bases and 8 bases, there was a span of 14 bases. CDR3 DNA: TGTGCCAGCAGCCTCAGCAGGTTGGATGAGCAGTTCTTC. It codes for CASSLSRLDEQFF.

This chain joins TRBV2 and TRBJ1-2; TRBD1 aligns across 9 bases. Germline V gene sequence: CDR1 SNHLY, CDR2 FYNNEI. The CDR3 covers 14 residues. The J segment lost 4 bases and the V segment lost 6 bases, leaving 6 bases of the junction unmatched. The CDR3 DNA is TGTGCCAGCAGGGGACAGGGTACTCTCTATGGCTACACCTTC. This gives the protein CASRGQGTLYGYTF. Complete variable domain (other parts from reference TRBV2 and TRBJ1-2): EPEVTQTPSHQVTQMGQEVILRCVPISNHLYFYWYRQILGQKVEFLVSFYNNEISEKSEIFDDQFSVERPDGSNFTLKIRSTKLEDSAMYFCASRGQGTLYGYTFGSGTRLTVV.

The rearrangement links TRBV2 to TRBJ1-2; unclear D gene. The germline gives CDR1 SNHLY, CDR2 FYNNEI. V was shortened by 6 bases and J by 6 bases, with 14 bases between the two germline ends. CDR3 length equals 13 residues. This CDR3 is CASRIGFGDGYTF. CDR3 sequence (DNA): TGTGCCAGCAGGATCGGGTTTGGCGATGGCTACACCTTC. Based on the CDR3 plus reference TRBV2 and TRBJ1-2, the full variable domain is EPEVTQTPSHQVTQMGQEVILRCVPISNHLYFYWYRQILGQKVEFLVSFYNNEISEKSEIFDDQFSVERPDGSNFTLKIRSTKLEDSAMYFCASRIGFGDGYTFGSGTRLTVV.

In DNA, the CDR3 is TGTGCCAGCTCTAGCCAAACACAGCCCCAGCATTTT. Encoded protein: CASSSQTQPQHF. The rearrangement uses TRBV18 and TRBJ1-5; D unresolved. The CDR3 has 12 amino acids. V lost 6 bases, J lost 7 bases, and 10 bases lay in between. CDR1 KGHSH and CDR2 LQKENI come from the germline V gene. The full variable domain, in which reference TRBV18 and TRBJ1-5 provide the parts outside the CDR3, is NAGVMQNPRHLVRRRGQEARLRCSPMKGHSHVYWYRQLPEEGLKFMVYLQKENIIDESGMPKERFSAEFPKEGPSILRIQQVVRGDSAAYFCASSSQTQPQHFGDGTRLSIL.

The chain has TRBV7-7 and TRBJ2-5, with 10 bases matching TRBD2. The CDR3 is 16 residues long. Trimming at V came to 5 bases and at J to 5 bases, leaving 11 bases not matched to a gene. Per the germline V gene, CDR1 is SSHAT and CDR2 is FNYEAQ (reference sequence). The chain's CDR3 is CASSPDPSGGIETQYF. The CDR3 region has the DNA TGTGCCAGCAGCCCAGACCCTAGCGGGGGAATCGAGACCCAGTACTTC.

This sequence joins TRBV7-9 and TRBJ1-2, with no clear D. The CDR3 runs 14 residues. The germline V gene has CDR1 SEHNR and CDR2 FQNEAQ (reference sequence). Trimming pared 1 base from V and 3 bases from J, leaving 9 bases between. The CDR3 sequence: CASSLGGGYYGYTF. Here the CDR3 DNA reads TGTGCCAGCAGCTTAGGGGGAGGGTACTATGGCTACACCTTC.

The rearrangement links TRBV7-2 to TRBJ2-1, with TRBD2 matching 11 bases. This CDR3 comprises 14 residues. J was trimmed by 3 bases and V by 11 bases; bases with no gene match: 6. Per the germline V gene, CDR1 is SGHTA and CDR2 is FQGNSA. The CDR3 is CASTLAGVYNEQFF. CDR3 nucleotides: TGTGCCTCCACACTAGCGGGAGTCTACAATGAGCAGTTCTTC.

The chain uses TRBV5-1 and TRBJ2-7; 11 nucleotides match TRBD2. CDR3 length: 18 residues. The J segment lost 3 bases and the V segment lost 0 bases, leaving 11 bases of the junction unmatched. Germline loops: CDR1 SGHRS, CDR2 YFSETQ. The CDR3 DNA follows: TGCGCCAGCAGCTTGGCCTTGTTAGCGGGAGGGCCTGACTACGAGCAGTACTTC. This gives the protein CASSLALLAGGPDYEQYF.

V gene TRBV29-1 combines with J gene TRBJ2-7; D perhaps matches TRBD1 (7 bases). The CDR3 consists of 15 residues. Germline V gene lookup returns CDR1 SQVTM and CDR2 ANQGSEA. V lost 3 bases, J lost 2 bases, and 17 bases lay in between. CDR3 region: CSVDLGGQGAYEQYF. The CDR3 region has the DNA TGCAGCGTTGATCTAGGAGGGCAGGGGGCCTACGAGCAGTACTTC.

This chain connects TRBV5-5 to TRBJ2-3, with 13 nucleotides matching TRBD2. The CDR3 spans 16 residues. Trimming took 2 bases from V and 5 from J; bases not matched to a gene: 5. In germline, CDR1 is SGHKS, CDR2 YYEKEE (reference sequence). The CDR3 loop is CASSLLAGGRGDTQYF. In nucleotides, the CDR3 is TGTGCCAGCAGCTTACTAGCGGGGGGGAGAGGAGATACGCAGTATTTT.

CDR3 in DNA: TGTGCCAGCCAGCCGACTAACTCTGGAAACACCATATATTTT. Amino acid sequence: CASQPTNSGNTIYF. The chain couples TRBV6-6 to TRBJ1-3; D is unresolved. There are 14 residues in the CDR3. V was shortened by 8 bases and J by 0 bases, with 11 bases between the two germline ends. CDR1 and CDR2 from the germline V gene are MNHNY and SVGAGI (reference sequence).

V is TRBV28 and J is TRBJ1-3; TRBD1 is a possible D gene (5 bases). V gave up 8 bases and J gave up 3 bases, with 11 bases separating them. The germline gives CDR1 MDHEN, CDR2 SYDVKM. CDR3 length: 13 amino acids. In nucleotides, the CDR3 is TGTGCCAGCTGCTGGGGCAGTGGAAACACCATATATTTT. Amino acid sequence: CASCWGSGNTIYF.

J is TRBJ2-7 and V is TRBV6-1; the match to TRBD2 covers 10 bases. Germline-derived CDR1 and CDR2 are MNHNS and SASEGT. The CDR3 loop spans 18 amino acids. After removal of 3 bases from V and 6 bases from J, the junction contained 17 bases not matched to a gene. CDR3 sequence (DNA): TGTGCCAGCAGTGAGAGGGGGCTAGCGGGAGTCCTAGTCTTCGAGCAGTACTTC. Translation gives CASSERGLAGVLVFEQYF.

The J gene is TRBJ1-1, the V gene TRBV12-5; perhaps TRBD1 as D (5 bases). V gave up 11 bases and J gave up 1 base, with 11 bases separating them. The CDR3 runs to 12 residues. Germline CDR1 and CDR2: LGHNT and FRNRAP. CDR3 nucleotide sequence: TGTGCTGGGGAAACAGGGAACACTGAAGCTTTCTTT. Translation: CAGETGNTEAFF.

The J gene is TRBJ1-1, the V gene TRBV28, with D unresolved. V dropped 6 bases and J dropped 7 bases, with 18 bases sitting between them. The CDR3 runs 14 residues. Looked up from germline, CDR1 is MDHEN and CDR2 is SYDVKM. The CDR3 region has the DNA TGTGCCAGCAGACCAATAGGATTGACTTTTGAAGCTTTCTTT. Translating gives CASRPIGLTFEAFF.

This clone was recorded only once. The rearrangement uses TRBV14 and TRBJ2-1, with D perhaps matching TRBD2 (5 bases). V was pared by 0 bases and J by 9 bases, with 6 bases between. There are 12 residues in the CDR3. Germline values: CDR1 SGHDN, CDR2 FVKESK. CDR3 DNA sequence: TGTGCCAGCAGCCAAGATCGGGGTGAGCAGTTCTTC. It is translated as CASSQDRGEQFF.

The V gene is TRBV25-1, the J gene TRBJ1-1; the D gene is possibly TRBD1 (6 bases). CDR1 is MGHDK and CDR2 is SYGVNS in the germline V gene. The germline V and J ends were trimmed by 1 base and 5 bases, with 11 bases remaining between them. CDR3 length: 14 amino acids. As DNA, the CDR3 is TGTGCCAGCAGTGAATCCAGGGGTCAGACTGAAGCTTTCTTT. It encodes CASSESRGQTEAFF.

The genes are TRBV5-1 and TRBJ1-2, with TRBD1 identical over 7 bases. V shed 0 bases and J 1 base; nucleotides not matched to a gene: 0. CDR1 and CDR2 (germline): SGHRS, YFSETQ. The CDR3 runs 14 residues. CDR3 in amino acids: CASSLGDSNYGYTF. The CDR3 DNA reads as TGCGCCAGCAGCTTGGGGGACAGTAACTATGGCTACACCTTC.

The CDR3 nucleotides read TGCGCCAGCAGCCCGTCTTATTCTCTAGGACGGGGGTTCACCTACGAGCAGTACTTC. Its protein product is CASSPSYSLGRGFTYEQYF. The rearrangement links TRBV4-3 to TRBJ2-7; D is possibly TRBD2 (6 bases). In germline, CDR1 is LGHNA, CDR2 YSLEER. The CDR3 has 19 amino acids. Trimming took off 4 bases at V and 2 bases at J, with 27 bases between the two ends.